This T cell receptor beta chain was observed in a study of blood T cell repertoires in COVID-19 (dated by TCRdb to about 2020). For context, the study as a whole: Samples from collaborators originated in the United States, Italy and Spain and spanned both the acute and convalescent phases of COVID-19. The material from the prospective study consisted of cDNA or gDNA derived from T cells, B-cell-depleted T cells, or PBMCs. Deeply sampled blood TCRbeta repertoires from subjects exposed to, actively infected with, or recovered from COVID-19 were included in the dataset. A freely available public database, intended as a resource for researchers studying the immune response to SARS-CoV-2, is where the repertoires were released. The samples were drawn from two sources: the first 160 participants of the ongoing ImmuneRACE study, and 1,200 or so subjects contributed by 6 global collaborators. Nearly every sample came with metadata listing a de-identified subject ID, COVID-19 status, age in years and sex. HLA class I and class II types, where available, came from metadata supplied by the sample provider rather than from assay-based typing. Here is what the overall study found, with its caveats: Clinical and demographic metadata were provided uncurated, with the amount varying by source and participant.

V is reduced by 5 bases and J by 12 bases, leaving a spacing of 16 bases between them. The CDR3 holds 12 amino acids from the cysteine to the phenylalanine. The kept DNA is CDR3 alone, 36 bases in frame from the first base. This clone was recorded only once. The antigen it binds to is not known. No much larger clonotype is one base removed from it; base qualities were not supplied. The immunoSEQ Assay, a bias-controlled multiplex PCR, was used to amplify TCRbeta CDR3 regions from genomic DNA. As for the original processing: Within the assay, amplification of reference gene primers was used to estimate how many nucleated cells each sample contained. Sequence reads were collapsed and filtered to measure the absolute abundance of every unique TCRbeta CDR3 rearrangement. For each sample, productive Simpson clonality was calculated by taking the square root of Simpson's diversity index across productive rearrangements. Entries here come from immuneACCESS through TCRdb and include only in-frame sequences with V and J called. Some clones fail to appear in such tables; in the studies checked, an unresolved V gene covers under half of the shortfall, and the cause of the remainder is unknown. V, J and clone size were drawn from that table, and D and trimming were deduced from the DNA. This sample has roughly 66,000 clones in its table, and about 86% of those were observed once. Roughly 4.8% of the sample is taken by the ten largest.

Whole blood was collected in K2EDTA tubes by collaborating institutions according to the institutions' own protocols. For TCRbeta analysis, collaborators shipped samples in one of three forms: frozen whole blood, isolated PBMCs, or DNA extracted from either of those sample types. The chain uses TRBV12-3 or TRBV12-4 and TRBJ1-1, with an unclear D gene assignment. The sequenced sample was peripheral blood. The sequence was collected from a woman aged 60-75 years with acute or convalescent COVID-19. The DNA sequence reads TGTGCCAGCAGTCACCGTGCGGGAGCCCCTTTCTTT. Protein translation: CASSHRAGAPFF.